Listed below are T cell receptor beta chains from one sample, sequenced in a study of PD-1 blockade in classical Hodgkin lymphoma. Data came from immunoSEQ multiplex PCR; TCRdb stores just in-frame clones and leaves some out. The sample contains 10,000 or so clones, approximately 80% of which appear only once. The source was CD4+ T cells from blood, collected before the fourth cycle of nivolumab. Source of these receptors: a human donor with classical Hodgkin lymphoma. The conserved cysteine and the conserved F or W are not part of the CDR3 here.

12 TRBV27 ASSSRGMNTEAF
12 TRBV9 ASSQDSGIETQY
15 TRBV5-5 ASSLDSGSRSGYGYT
13 TRBV5-8 ASSPGQVFNQPQH
12 TRBV5-6 ASSWGQGSYEQY
12 TRBV2 ASKARDFQETQY
13 TRBV6-1 ASSEVGQLNSPLH
13 TRBV28 ASIDKLYSNQPQH
11 TRBV5-8 ASSDREGEKLF
12 TRBV13 ASSLPPNKYGYT
13 TRBV7-6 ASSLGRTEGEKLF